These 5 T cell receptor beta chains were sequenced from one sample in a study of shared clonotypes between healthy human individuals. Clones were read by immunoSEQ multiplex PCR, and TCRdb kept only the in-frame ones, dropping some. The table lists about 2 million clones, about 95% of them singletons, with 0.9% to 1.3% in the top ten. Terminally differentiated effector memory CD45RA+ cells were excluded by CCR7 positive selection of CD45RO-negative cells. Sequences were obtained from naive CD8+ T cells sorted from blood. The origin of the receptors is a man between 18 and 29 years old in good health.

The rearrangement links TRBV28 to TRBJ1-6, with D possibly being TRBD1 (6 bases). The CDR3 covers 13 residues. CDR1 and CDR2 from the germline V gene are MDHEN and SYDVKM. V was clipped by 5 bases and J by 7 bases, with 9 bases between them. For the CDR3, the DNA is TGTGCCAGCAGTGGAACAGGGAATTCACCCCTCCACTTT. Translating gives CASSGTGNSPLHF.

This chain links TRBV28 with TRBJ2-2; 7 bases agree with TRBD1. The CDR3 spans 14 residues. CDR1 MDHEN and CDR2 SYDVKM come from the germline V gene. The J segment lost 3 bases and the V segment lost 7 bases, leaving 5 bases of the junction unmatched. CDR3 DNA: TGTGCCAGCACTAACAGGGGATACACCGGGGAGCTGTTTTTT. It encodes CASTNRGYTGELFF.

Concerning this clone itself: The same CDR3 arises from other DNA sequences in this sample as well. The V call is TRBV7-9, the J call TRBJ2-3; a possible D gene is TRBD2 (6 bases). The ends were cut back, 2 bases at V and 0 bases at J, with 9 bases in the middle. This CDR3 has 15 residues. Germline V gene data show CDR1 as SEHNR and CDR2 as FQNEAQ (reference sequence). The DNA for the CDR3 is TGTGCCAGCAGCTTAAGCGCGGGAAGCACAGATACGCAGTATTTT. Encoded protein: CASSLSAGSTDTQYF.

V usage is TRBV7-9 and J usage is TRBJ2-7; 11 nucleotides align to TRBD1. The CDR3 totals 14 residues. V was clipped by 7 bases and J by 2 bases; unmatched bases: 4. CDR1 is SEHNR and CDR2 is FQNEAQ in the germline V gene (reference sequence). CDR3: CASTWDRGTYEQYF. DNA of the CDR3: TGTGCCAGCACCTGGGACAGGGGGACCTACGAGCAGTACTTC.

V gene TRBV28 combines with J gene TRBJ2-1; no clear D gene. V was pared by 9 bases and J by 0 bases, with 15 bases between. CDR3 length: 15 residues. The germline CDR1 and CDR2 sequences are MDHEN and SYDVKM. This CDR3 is CASRTWASSYNEQFF. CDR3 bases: TGTGCCAGTCGAACGTGGGCTAGCTCCTACAATGAGCAGTTCTTC.